These 3 T cell receptor beta chains were sequenced from one sample in a study of shared clonotypes between healthy human individuals. The repertoire was sequenced with immunoSEQ multiplex PCR; TCRdb's copy has only in-frame clones and lacks some. The sample carries 400,000 to 600,000 clones, about 96% recorded once. Source material: naive CD4+ T cells sorted from blood. As for subset: CD45RA+ positively selected. The receptors come from a woman in her 30s in good health.

CDR3 residues: CASSLMADPYEQYF. In DNA, the CDR3 is TGTGCCAGCAGCTTAATGGCAGATCCCTACGAGCAGTACTTC. The rearrangement uses TRBV7-6 and TRBJ2-7, with no clear D. CDR1 is SGHVS, CDR2 FNYEAQ, per germline. V was shortened by 2 bases and J by 2 bases, with 10 bases between the two germline ends. This CDR3 spans 14 amino acids.

The V gene is TRBV5-1, the J gene TRBJ2-1; D possibly corresponds to TRBD2 (5 bases). The CDR3 is made up of 14 amino acids. Germline CDR1 SGHRS, CDR2 YFSETQ. The V gene lost 4 bases and the J gene lost 10 bases, with 18 bases spanning the gap. The CDR3 protein is CASSPMVQIAEQFF. DNA for the CDR3: TGCGCCAGCAGCCCGATGGTCCAGATAGCGGAGCAGTTCTTC.

The J gene is TRBJ2-3, the V gene TRBV28; D could derive from TRBD1 or TRBD2 (6 bases each). Germline lookup yields CDR1 MDHEN and CDR2 SYDVKM. The V end lost 3 bases, the J end lost 4 bases, and 17 bases lay between the germline ends. This CDR3 region has 16 residues. The CDR3 nucleotides are TGTGCCAGCAGTTTCTTCGCGGGCGGGACACCAGATACGCAGTATTTT. Residues: CASSFFAGGTPDTQYF.